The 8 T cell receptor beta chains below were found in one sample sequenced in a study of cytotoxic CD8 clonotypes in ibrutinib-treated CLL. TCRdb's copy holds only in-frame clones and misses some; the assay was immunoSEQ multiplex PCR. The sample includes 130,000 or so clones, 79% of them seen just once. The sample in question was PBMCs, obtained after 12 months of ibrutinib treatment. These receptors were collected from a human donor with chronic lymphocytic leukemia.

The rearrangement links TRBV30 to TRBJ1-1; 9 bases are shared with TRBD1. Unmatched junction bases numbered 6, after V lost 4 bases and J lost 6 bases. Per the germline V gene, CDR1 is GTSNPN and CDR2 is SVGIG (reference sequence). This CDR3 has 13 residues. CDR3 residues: CAWTDRGFAEAFF. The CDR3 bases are TGTGCCTGGACGGACAGGGGTTTCGCTGAAGCTTTCTTT. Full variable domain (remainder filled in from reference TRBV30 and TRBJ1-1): SQTIHQWPATLVQPVGSPLSLECTVEGTSNPNLYWYRQAAGRGLQLLFYSVGIGQISSEVPQNLSASRPQDRQFILSSKKLLLSDSGFYLCAWTDRGFAEAFFGQGTRLTVV.

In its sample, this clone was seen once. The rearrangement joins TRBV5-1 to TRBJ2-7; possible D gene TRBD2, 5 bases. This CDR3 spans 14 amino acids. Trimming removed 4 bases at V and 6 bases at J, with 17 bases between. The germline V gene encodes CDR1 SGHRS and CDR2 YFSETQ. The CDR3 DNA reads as TGCGCCAGCAGCACTCGGACTCGGTCGGGCGAGCAGTACTTC. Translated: CASSTRTRSGEQYF. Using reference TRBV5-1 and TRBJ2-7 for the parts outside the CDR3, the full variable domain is KAGVTQTPRYLIKTRGQQVTLSCSPISGHRSVSWYQQTPGQGLQFLFEYFSETQRNKGNFPGRFSGRQFSNSRSEMNVSTLELGDSALYLCASSTRTRSGEQYFGPGTRLTVT.

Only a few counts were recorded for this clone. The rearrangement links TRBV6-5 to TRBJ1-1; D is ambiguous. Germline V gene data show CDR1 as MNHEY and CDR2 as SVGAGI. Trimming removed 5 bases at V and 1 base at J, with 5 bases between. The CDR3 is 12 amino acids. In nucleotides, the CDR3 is TGTGCCAGCAGTCACTGGAACACTGAAGCTTTCTTT. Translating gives CASSHWNTEAFF.

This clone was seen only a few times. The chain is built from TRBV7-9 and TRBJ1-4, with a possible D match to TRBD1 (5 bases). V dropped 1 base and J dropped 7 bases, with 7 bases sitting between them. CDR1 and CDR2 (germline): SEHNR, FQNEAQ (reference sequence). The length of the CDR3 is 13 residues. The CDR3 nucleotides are TGTGCCAGCAGCTTAGACGGGACTGAAAAACTGTTTTTT. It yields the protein CASSLDGTEKLFF. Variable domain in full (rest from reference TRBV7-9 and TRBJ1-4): DTGVSQNPRHKITKRGQNVTFRCDPISEHNRLYWYRQTLGQGPEFLTYFQNEAQLEKSRLLSDRFSAERPKGSFSTLEIQRTEQGDSAMYLCASSLDGTEKLFFGSGTQLSVL.

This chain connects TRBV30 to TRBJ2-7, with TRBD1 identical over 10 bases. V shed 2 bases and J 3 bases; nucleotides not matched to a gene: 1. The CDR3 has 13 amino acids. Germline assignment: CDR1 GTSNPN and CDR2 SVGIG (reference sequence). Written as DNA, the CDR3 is TGTGCCTGGAGTAGGGACAGGGGCTACGAGCAGTACTTC. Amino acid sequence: CAWSRDRGYEQYF.

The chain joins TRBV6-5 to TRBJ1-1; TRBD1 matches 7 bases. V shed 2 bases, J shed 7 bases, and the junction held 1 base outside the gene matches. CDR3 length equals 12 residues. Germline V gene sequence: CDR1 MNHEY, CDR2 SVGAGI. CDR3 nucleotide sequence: TGTGCCAGCAGTTACGGGACAGATGAAGCTTTCTTT. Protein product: CASSYGTDEAFF.

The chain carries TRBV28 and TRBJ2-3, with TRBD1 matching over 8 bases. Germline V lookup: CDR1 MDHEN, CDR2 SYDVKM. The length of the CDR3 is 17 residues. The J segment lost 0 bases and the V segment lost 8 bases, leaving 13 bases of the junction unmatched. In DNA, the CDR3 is TGTGCCAGCGGGCCCTACGGACAGGGTAAAAGCACAGATACGCAGTATTTT. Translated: CASGPYGQGKSTDTQYF.

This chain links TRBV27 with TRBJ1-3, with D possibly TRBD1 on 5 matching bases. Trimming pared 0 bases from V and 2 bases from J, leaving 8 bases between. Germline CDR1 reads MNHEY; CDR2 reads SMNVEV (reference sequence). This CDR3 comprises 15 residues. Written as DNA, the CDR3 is TGTGCCAGCAGTTTATCGGCCAGGGCTGGAAACACCATATATTTT. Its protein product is CASSLSARAGNTIYF.